This is a list of T cell receptor beta chains from one sample in a study of blood T cell repertoires in COVID-19. Libraries were prepared by immunoSEQ multiplex PCR; TCRdb keeps only in-frame clonotypes and omits some of them. The table shows around 150,000 clones, with 65% to 80% occurring only once. Sequencing used peripheral blood. All receptors derive from a man aged 55 to 70 with acute or convalescent COVID-19. Each CDR3 is given with its conserved first and last residue. The order of the fields is D gene, clone size, V gene, CDR3 length, J gene, CDR3 protein, CDR3 DNA. A D gene is named only where the DNA matches it firmly. Some rows mark clone size as missing; the rest say once, few, many or name a class of expanded clone.

>NA|NA|TRBV27|17|TRBJ2-7
CASSPKFPDRSSYEQYF
TGTGCCAGCAGTCCAAAGTTTCCGGACAGATCATCCTACGAGCAGTACTTC
>NA|NA|TRBV19|14|TRBJ1-4
CASRVQGSNEKLFF
TGTGCCAGTAGGGTTCAGGGATCTAATGAAAAACTGTTTTTT
>NA|NA|TRBV4-1|16|TRBJ1-6
CASSGREGAYNSPLHF
TGCGCCAGCAGCGGTCGGGAGGGGGCCTATAATTCACCCCTCCACTTT
>TRBD1|NA|TRBV18|16|TRBJ2-2
CANSPRDRGITGELFF
TGTGCCAACTCACCACGGGACAGGGGAATAACCGGGGAGCTGTTTTTT
>TRBD1|NA|TRBV7-8|17|TRBJ2-3
CASSVRDRETYTDTQYF
TGTGCCAGCAGCGTCAGGGACAGGGAAACTTACACAGATACGCAGTATTTT
>NA|NA|TRBV11-2|14|TRBJ2-7
CASSLGSGVYEQYF
TGTGCCAGCAGCTTAGGGTCGGGAGTCTACGAGCAGTACTTC
>NA|NA|TRBV11-2|16|TRBJ1-2
CASSLVSGPKDYGYTF
TGTGCCAGCAGCTTAGTTTCAGGGCCGAAGGACTATGGCTACACCTTC
>TRBD1|NA|TRBV27|16|TRBJ2-7
CASSQPWDRGTYEQYF
TGTGCCAGCAGTCAACCTTGGGACAGGGGGACCTACGAGCAGTACTTC
>TRBD2|NA|TRBV3-1/TRBV3-2|16|TRBJ2-3
CASSSTTSVYTDTQYF
TGTGCCAGCAGCTCCACGACTAGCGTGTACACAGATACGCAGTATTTT
>TRBD1|NA|TRBV2|13|TRBJ2-1
CASRKDRENEQFF
TGTGCCAGCAGGAAGGACAGGGAAAATGAGCAGTTCTTC
>NA|NA|TRBV27|15|TRBJ1-2
CASSSTATSNYGYTF
TGTGCCAGCAGTTCGACAGCTACCTCTAACTATGGCTACACCTTC
>NA|NA|TRBV20-1|11|TRBJ2-1
CSARTRNEQFF
TGCAGTGCTAGGACTAGGAATGAGCAGTTCTTC
>TRBD1|NA|TRBV24-1|18|TRBJ1-2
CATSDSPGQGGMNYGYTF
TGTGCCACCAGTGATTCTCCGGGACAGGGAGGGATGAACTATGGCTACACCTTC
>NA|NA|TRBV6-6|14|TRBJ1-5
CASSIGGGNQPQHF
TGTGCCAGCAGTATCGGGGGGGGCAATCAGCCCCAGCATTTT
>NA|NA|TRBV19|14|TRBJ1-2
CASSIPVGSHGYTF
TGTGCCAGTAGTATCCCCGTCGGGTCGCATGGCTACACCTTC
>NA|NA|TRBV7-8|14|TRBJ2-5
CASSLALYQETQYF
TGTGCCAGCAGCTTAGCGCTATACCAAGAGACCCAGTACTTC
>TRBD2|NA|TRBV9|14|TRBJ2-2
CASSFGGASGELFF
TGTGCCAGCAGCTTCGGGGGGGCGTCCGGGGAGCTGTTTTTT
>TRBD1|NA|TRBV6-2/TRBV6-3|14|TRBJ1-5
CASSRDRGVQPQHF
TGTGCCAGCAGTCGAGACAGGGGGGTTCAGCCCCAGCATTTT
>NA|NA|TRBV5-8|16|TRBJ2-7
CASSSRRAGLPYEQYF
TGTGCCAGCAGTTCACGCCGGGCCGGACTTCCCTACGAGCAGTACTTC
>TRBD1|NA|TRBV28|16|TRBJ1-3
CASSPPEGAPGNTIYF
TGTGCCAGCAGTCCCCCAGAGGGGGCCCCTGGAAACACCATATATTTT
>TRBD1|NA|TRBV5-6|14|TRBJ2-7
CASSPLTGEHEQYF
TGTGCCAGCAGCCCCCTGACAGGGGAGCACGAGCAGTACTTC
>NA|once|TRBV7-9|13|TRBJ2-3
CASSLDGGNTQYF
TGTGCCAGCAGCTTGGATGGGGGGAATACGCAGTATTTT
>NA|NA|TRBV6-2/TRBV6-3|13|TRBJ1-1
CASSLGEETEAFF
TGTGCCAGCAGTTTGGGGGAGGAGACTGAAGCTTTCTTT
>TRBD2|NA|TRBV6-5|15|TRBJ2-1
CASRLGGGSYNEQFF
TGTGCCAGCAGACTCGGGGGGGGCTCCTACAATGAGCAGTTCTTC
>TRBD1|once|TRBV5-1|14|TRBJ1-2
CASSSTGEIDGYTF
TGCGCCAGCAGCTCGACAGGGGAGATAGATGGCTACACCTTC
>NA|NA|TRBV6-5|15|TRBJ2-5
CASRVTVGRQETQYF
TGTGCCAGTCGCGTTACGGTTGGGCGACAAGAGACCCAGTACTTC
>NA|NA|TRBV6-5|15|TRBJ2-3
CASSYQGSRGDTQYF
TGTGCCAGCAGTTACCAGGGGTCGAGGGGTGATACGCAGTATTTT
>TRBD1|NA|TRBV5-1|16|TRBJ1-4
CASSPGTGNGNEKLFF
TGCGCCAGCAGCCCCGGGACAGGGAATGGTAATGAAAAACTGTTTTTT
>TRBD1|NA|TRBV9|17|TRBJ1-1
CASSAPILTGVNTEAFF
TGTGCCAGCAGCGCGCCCATACTGACAGGGGTGAACACTGAAGCTTTCTTT